One and the same sample provided the 28 T cell receptor beta chains below, sequenced in a study of T cells in Graves' hyperthyroidism and ophthalmopathy. Template material for amplifying TCR beta CDR3 regions consisted of RNA transcripts. The HTBI primer set was used in a first-round RT-PCR of the TCR CDR3. TCRdb re-derived calls from the multiplex PCR reads in MiXCR, one entry per CDR3 protein. The table lists fewer than 600,000 distinct CDR3 sequences, 13% to 15% of them singletons. The sequenced sample consisted of blood. These receptors were taken from a woman aged 18-35 years with Graves' hyperthyroidism.

This clonotype was observed a handful of times. The V and J genes are TRBV11-2 and TRBJ2-2; D remains unclear. The CDR3 totals 17 residues. V lost 0 bases, J lost 0 bases, and 11 bases lay in between. Germline-derived CDR1 and CDR2 are SGHAT and FQNNGV. As DNA, the CDR3 is TGTGCCAGCAGCTTAGATCTAGTGGCCACGAACACCGGGGAGCTGTTTTTT. Translation gives CASSLDLVATNTGELFF.

Of note for this clonotype: This sequence may be a read error, since a much larger clone differs from it by one base. The chain employs TRBV6-9 and TRBJ1-5; TRBD1 agrees at 7 bases. The CDR3 is 15 amino acids. The germline V gene encodes CDR1 MNHGY and CDR2 SVAAGI. CDR3: CASSYDRARYQSQHF. CDR3 DNA: TGTGCCAGCAGTTACGACAGGGCAAGGTATCAGTCCCAGCATTTT.

Only a few counts were recorded for this clonotype. V is TRBV4-1 and J is TRBJ2-3; D is perhaps TRBD1 (6 bases). The CDR3 extends over 14 amino acids. Trimming took off 6 bases at V and 2 bases at J, with 12 bases between the two ends. CDR1 and CDR2 (germline): MGHRA, YSYEKL. CDR3: CASSPRQDTDTQYF. CDR3 DNA: TGCGCCAGCAGTCCCCGACAGGACACAGATACGCAGTATTTT.

This clonotype was detected ten times or more. The chain's CDR3 is CAIRGDPGLAGGRSDTQYF. CDR3 DNA sequence: TGTGCCATCAGAGGCGACCCGGGACTAGCGGGAGGCCGCTCGGATACGCAGTATTTT. V is TRBV10-3 and J is TRBJ2-3; 15 bases align to TRBD2. V shed 6 bases, J shed 6 bases, and the junction held 16 bases outside the gene matches. The germline V gene has CDR1 ENHRY and CDR2 SYGVKD. The CDR3 length is 19 residues.

In this sample, this clonotype turned up many times. The CDR3 sequence is CSVVGQSFTGYTF. The DNA of the CDR3 is TGCAGCGTTGTTGGGCAGTCGTTCACAGGCTACACCTTC. This chain connects TRBV29-1 to TRBJ1-2; no firm D call. The CDR3 totals 13 residues. V was pared by 4 bases and J by 8 bases, with 17 bases between. CDR1 and CDR2 (germline): SQVTM, ANQGSEA.

The sample holds a few counts of this clonotype. The rearrangement uses TRBV7-9 and TRBJ2-7; D call uncertain. CDR1 and CDR2 from the germline V gene are SEHNR and FQNEAQ (reference sequence). Trimming removed 5 bases at V and 6 bases at J, with 11 bases between. The CDR3 extends over 12 amino acids. In nucleotides, the CDR3 is TGTGCCAGCAGCACGGCCCGAGGCGAGCAGTACGTC. It codes for CASSTARGEQYV.

This clonotype was observed a few times. Here the CDR3 reads CASSFRGGWSLAKNIQYF. The CDR3 nucleotides are TGTGCCAGCAGTTTCCGAGGGGGATGGTCGTTAGCCAAAAACATTCAGTACTTC. This chain joins TRBV6-2 or TRBV6-3 and TRBJ2-4; weak D call: TRBD1 (6 bases). Germline V CDR1 and CDR2: MNHEY, SVGEGT. This CDR3 is built from 18 residues. V was clipped by 4 bases and J by 0 bases, with 19 bases between them.

This chain links TRBV30 with TRBJ2-5, with 12 bases lining up with TRBD2. The CDR3 loop spans 15 amino acids. From germline, CDR1 is GTSNPN and CDR2 SVGIG (reference sequence). Trimming at V came to 0 bases and at J to 4 bases, leaving 3 bases not matched to a gene. DNA of the CDR3: TGTGCCTGGAGTGTACCTAGCGGGAGGGGAGAGACCCAGTACTTC. This translates into CAWSVPSGRGETQYF.

This clonotype was recorded at least ten times. V gene TRBV24-1 combines with J gene TRBJ1-5, with D perhaps TRBD1 (6 bases). This CDR3 comprises 15 residues. Germline V gene sequence: CDR1 KGHDR, CDR2 SFDVKD. V lost 4 bases, J lost 6 bases, and 15 bases lay in between. CDR3 loop: CATSDSHREAQPQHF. In nucleotides, the CDR3 is TGTGCCACCAGTGACTCCCACAGGGAGGCTCAGCCCCAGCATTTT.

This clonotype has ten or more counts. V usage is TRBV27 and J usage is TRBJ1-4, with D perhaps TRBD1 (5 bases). The CDR3 sequence is 16 residues long. The V and J ends lost 4 bases and 1 base respectively, with 13 bases between them. Germline V CDR1 and CDR2: MNHEY, SMNVEV (reference sequence). The CDR3: CASSWGGRGTNEKLFF. The CDR3 nucleotides are TGTGCCAGCAGTTGGGGGGGGAGGGGAACTAATGAAAAACTGTTTTTT.

The chain couples TRBV13 to TRBJ2-2, with D unresolved. This CDR3 contains 12 residues. Germline V gene lookup returns CDR1 PRHDT and CDR2 FYEKMQ (reference sequence). The germline V and J ends were trimmed by 0 bases and 17 bases, with 13 bases remaining between them. Written as DNA, the CDR3 is TGTGCCAGCAGCTTAGGGACGGCCAACCCTTTTTTT. It encodes CASSLGTANPFF.

The genes are TRBV6-1 and TRBJ1-1, with D unclear. This CDR3 comprises 11 residues. From germline, CDR1 is MNHNS and CDR2 SASEGT. The V gene lost 10 bases and the J gene lost 5 bases, with 11 bases spanning the gap. As DNA, the CDR3 is TGTGCCACCCGGCAGGTGACTGAAGCTTTCTTT. It codes for CATRQVTEAFF.

This clonotype was seen repeatedly, ten times or more. The genes are TRBV19 and TRBJ2-2; D assignment may be TRBD1 or TRBD2 (5 bases each). CDR1 is LNHDA and CDR2 is SQIVND in the germline V gene (reference sequence). V lost 5 bases and J 8 bases, leaving 18 bases between the germline ends. The CDR3 totals 15 residues. Written as DNA, the CDR3 is TGTGCCAGTAGTCCCCGAGGGACGGGAAGGGGGGAGCTGTTTTTT. This codes for CASSPRGTGRGELFF.

The chain is built from TRBV6-2 or TRBV6-3 and TRBJ1-1; 10 bases are shared with TRBD1. The CDR3 spans 16 residues. Germline CDR1 reads MNHEY; CDR2 reads SVGEGT. Losses at the gene ends were 5 bases for V and 6 bases for J; bases not matched to a gene: 12. The CDR3 protein is CASSGWTGGGDAEAFF. Written as DNA, the CDR3 is TGTGCCAGCAGTGGCTGGACAGGGGGAGGGGACGCTGAAGCTTTCTTT.

The chain links TRBV6-2 or TRBV6-3 to TRBJ2-7; 7 positions agree with TRBD2. Germline V gene data show CDR1 as MNHEY and CDR2 as SVGEGT. V was clipped by 7 bases and J by 4 bases; unmatched bases: 16. The CDR3 consists of 16 residues. Here the CDR3 reads CASNSIPREVSYEQYV. DNA for the CDR3: TGTGCCAGCAACTCTATACCACGGGAGGTCAGTTACGAGCAGTACGTC.

This chain links TRBV4-1 with TRBJ1-1; weak D call: TRBD1 (6 bases). The CDR3 extends over 16 amino acids. CDR1 MGHRA and CDR2 YSYEKL come from the germline V gene. V dropped 4 bases and J dropped 2 bases, with 17 bases sitting between them. The CDR3 region has the DNA TGCGCCAGCAGCCGCCCAAGGACAGCGCAAAACACTGAAGCTTTCTTT. This encodes CASSRPRTAQNTEAFF.

This clonotype was observed a few times. The rearrangement uses TRBV6-1 and TRBJ2-5; 8 nucleotides match TRBD2. Germline CDR1 is MNHNS and CDR2 is SASEGT. The CDR3 covers 14 residues. The V gene end was trimmed by 6 bases and the J gene end by 6 bases; junction bases not matched to a gene: 9. The CDR3 is CASSLSGSTKTQYF. For the CDR3, the DNA is TGTGCCAGCAGCTTAAGCGGGAGTACGAAGACCCAGTACTTC.

In its sample, this clonotype was seen many times. The chain employs TRBV7-2 and TRBJ2-1; TRBD2 matches at 8 bases. Germline assignment: CDR1 SGHTA and CDR2 FQGNSA. V shed 5 bases and J 2 bases; nucleotides not matched to a gene: 5. This CDR3 region has 15 residues. CDR3 in DNA: TGTGCCAGCAGCGTCAGCGGGAGTGCCTACAATGAGCAGTTCTTC. Its protein product is CASSVSGSAYNEQFF.

This clonotype was counted at least ten times. The chain recombines TRBV9 with TRBJ2-7; TRBD2 agrees at 15 bases. Germline CDR1 SGDLS, CDR2 YYNGEE. V dropped 3 bases and J dropped 3; count of bases not matched to a gene: 4. The CDR3 extends over 16 amino acids. The CDR3 DNA sequence: TGTGCCAGCAGCGCGGGACTAGCGGGAGGCATCTACGAGCAGTACTTC. It yields the protein CASSAGLAGGIYEQYF.

This clonotype has just a few counts. The conserved closing phenylalanine or tryptophan is absent in this CDR3, likely reflecting a read error. V and J are TRBV27 and TRBJ2-7; 9 bases line up with TRBD1. CDR1 MNHEY and CDR2 SMNVEV come from the germline V gene (reference sequence). The J segment lost 4 bases and the V segment lost 5 bases, leaving 9 bases of the junction unmatched. The CDR3 contains 15 residues. The DNA of the CDR3 is TGTGCCAGCAGTGTGGGACAGGGACTGAGGTACGAGCAGTACTCC. Amino acids: CASSVGQGLRYEQYS.

This clonotype showed up just a few times. The chain links TRBV27 to TRBJ2-3, with TRBD2 matching over 7 bases. The length of the CDR3 is 15 residues. Germline V gives CDR1 MNHEY, CDR2 SMNVEV (reference sequence). Trimming at V came to 9 bases and at J to 2 bases, leaving 11 bases not matched to a gene. CDR3 amino acids: CASRSPGGATDTQYF. DNA of the CDR3: TGTGCCAGTAGAAGCCCGGGAGGAGCCACAGATACGCAGTATTTT.

There are many counts of this clonotype. The chain joins TRBV27 to TRBJ1-2, with 8 positions matching TRBD1. Trimming removed 3 bases from V and 2 bases from J; junction bases left unmatched: 2. The CDR3 extends over 14 amino acids. CDR1 MNHEY and CDR2 SMNVEV come from the germline V gene (reference sequence). The CDR3 DNA follows: TGTGCCAGCAGTTTTCAGGGGGCGAACTATGGCTACACCTTC. This encodes CASSFQGANYGYTF.

This clonotype was counted at least ten times. The V call is TRBV5-1, the J call TRBJ1-2; 8 bases map to TRBD1. CDR3 length: 15 amino acids. V was clipped by 1 base and J by 5 bases; unmatched bases: 7. Germline-derived CDR1 and CDR2 are SGHRS and YFSETQ. The chain's CDR3 is CASSLKRTGYYGYTF. Here the CDR3 DNA reads TGCGCCAGCAGCTTGAAGAGGACAGGGTATTATGGCTACACCTTC.

This clonotype has a count of ten or more. V usage is TRBV20-1 and J usage is TRBJ2-1; 13 bases agree with TRBD2. V lost 1 base to trimming and J lost 8 bases; unmatched junction nucleotides: 5. Germline loops: CDR1 DFQATT, CDR2 SNEGSKA (reference sequence). CDR3 length: 15 residues. Written as DNA, the CDR3 is TGCAGTGCTAGAGCAACTAGCGGGAGGGTGGATGAGCAGTTCTTC. Translating gives CSARATSGRVDEQFF.

This clonotype was picked up many times. This sequence joins TRBV6-1 and TRBJ2-1, with 7 bases fitting TRBD1. The V gene end was trimmed by 6 bases and the J gene end by 3 bases; junction bases not matched to a gene: 5. CDR3 size: 14 residues. Germline V gene lookup returns CDR1 MNHNS and CDR2 SASEGT. This chain's CDR3 is CASSVTGDYNEQFF. CDR3 sequence (DNA): TGTGCCAGCAGCGTCACAGGGGACTACAATGAGCAGTTCTTC.

The sample holds a few counts of this clonotype. The V gene is TRBV7-3, the J gene TRBJ2-1; 15 bases fit TRBD2. In germline, CDR1 is SGHTA, CDR2 FQGTGA. With V trimmed by 0 bases and J by 3 bases, 12 bases remained unmatched. The CDR3 runs 21 residues. As DNA, the CDR3 is TGTGCCAGCAGCTTAACGTTCGGGACTAGCGGGAGGTCACACTTCTACAATGAGCAGTTCTTC. Protein sequence: CASSLTFGTSGRSHFYNEQFF.

This clonotype was observed many times. The chain carries TRBV14 and TRBJ2-5; D call uncertain. The germline V gene encodes CDR1 SGHDN and CDR2 FVKESK. Trimming stripped 4 bases from V and 5 bases from J, with 14 bases between. This CDR3 comprises 14 residues. The CDR3 DNA is TGTGCCAGCAGCCTCATCTCGGATTCGGAGACCCAGTACTTC. This translates into CASSLISDSETQYF.

The sample holds many counts of this clonotype. V usage is TRBV7-9 and J usage is TRBJ2-7, with a possible D match to TRBD1 (5 bases). The germline CDR1 and CDR2 sequences are SEHNR and FQNEAQ (reference sequence). Trimming removed 5 bases at V and 3 bases at J, with 8 bases between. CDR3 length: 12 residues. In DNA, the CDR3 is TGTGCCAGCAGCCCGACAGACTACGAGCAGTACTTC. Translating it yields CASSPTDYEQYF. Full variable domain (remainder filled in from reference TRBV7-9 and TRBJ2-7): DTGVSQNPRHKITKRGQNVTFRCDPISEHNRLYWYRQTLGQGPEFLTYFQNEAQLEKSRLLSDRFSAERPKGSFSTLEIQRTEQGDSAMYLCASSPTDYEQYFGPGTRLTVT.